This TCR beta chain emerged from a study of beta chain features in type 1 diabetes (dated by TCRdb to the late 2010s). Study-level background: Mean age, gender distribution, total cell number and subset yield were not different between patients and healthy donors. A total of 90 million to 130 million sorted cells were examined across all samples, and a strong correlation was observed between cell number per subset and RNA yield. The study compared TCRB repertoires of sorted circulating CD4+ T cell subsets between recently diagnosed type 1 diabetes patients and matched healthy donors. Naive and central memory subsets were obtained from all 30 or so donors, but regulatory and stem cell-like memory subsets were isolated from only 8 patients and roughly eight healthy donors. Overall study results and their limits: Naive, central memory and regulatory TCRB repertoires appeared to be more similar among patients than among healthy donors. Sequencing cDNA rather than genomic DNA could over-represent highly expressing activated cells, although activation and CD3 levels did not differ between groups. Only small numbers of individuals were included in the HLA sub-analyses, which left unresolved whether HLA type had any influence on TCRB rearrangement. A moderate but significant shortening of TCRB CDR3 length was observed in type 1 diabetes patients in all four CD4+ subsets. PCR might favor shorter templates, but patient and control samples were amplified and corrected together, so any skew would affect both groups equally. At VDJ recombination sites, type 1 diabetes patients had fewer insertions and more deleted nucleotides, which implies abnormalities in thymic rearrangement.

The CDR1 and CDR2 encoded by the germline V gene are SGHDN and FVKESK. Relative to germline, V is 4 bases shorter and J is 1 base shorter, with 10 bases between their ends. From the cysteine up to the phenylalanine, the CDR3 has a length of 14 residues. The retained sequence is limited to the CDR3, 42 bases, with the frame set at the first base. From each donor, a single peripheral blood sample of roughly 0.11 L on average was drawn into heparinised tubes. A BD FACSAria II and a panel including CD45RO, CCR7, CD25, CD127, CD95 and CD27 were used to sort naive, central memory, regulatory and stem cell-like memory CD4+ T cells. Every sorted population had a purity above 95%. PBMCs were isolated right away by Lymphoprep density gradient centrifugation and were stained directly, without culture. So that batch effects would be minimized, each experiment stained and sorted samples in pairs, pairing one healthy donor with one patient.

Comments on this clone: What antigen it recognizes has not been identified. No per-base quality is available; no much larger clone lies one base away.

All of the isolated RNA was reverse transcribed with the High Capacity cDNA Reverse Transcription Kit, so expressed TCRB transcripts were sequenced. Naive, central memory and regulatory T cell samples underwent deep immunoSEQ sequencing, averaging about 3.57 million total reads per sample. Sorted cells were lysed in RLT buffer, and RNA was extracted using DNase-treated RNeasy Micro or Mini kits according to cell number. Each cell subset was processed on its own to prevent cross-contamination, while patient and healthy donor samples were processed together. The immunoSEQ multiplex PCR was used to amplify TCRB sequences from cDNA, yielding 87-bp fragments that span the CDR3 region. Sequencing of the amplicons was done on the Illumina HiSeq platform. The authors' pipeline ran thus. Synthetic template baselines were used to correct PCR bias computationally, reads within Hamming distance 2 were collapsed, and singletons that could not be merged were discarded. Reads were aligned against IMGT to assign V, D and J genes, CDR3 length and insertions or deletions at six rearrangement sites. Within each subset, clonotype counts were normalized to sorted cell number, and only after that were true diversity and Gini coefficients computed with the tcR R package. Repertoire sharing was quantified using the overlap coefficient calculated on TCRB nucleotide sequences. Out-of-frame TCRB sequences from naive cells were analyzed as a proxy for the pre-selection repertoire. TCRdb's version of the immuneACCESS table is confined to in-frame rearrangements and falls short of the full clone set. An unresolved V gene accounts for under half of the shortfall where checked; the remainder is of unknown origin. V and J calls and clone size are copied from that table; D and trimming were computed from the DNA. Present in this sample are about 900,000 clones, roughly a sixth of which were seen just once. Around 0.02% of the sample is taken by the ten largest.

Sequenced input: naive CD4+ T cells from blood. The intended sense of this specimen's cell subset or site label: true naive CD4+ T cells. The sequence is built from TRBV14 and TRBJ2-5, with no reliable assignment of the D segment. This receptor was obtained from a woman aged 18-35 years in good health. The DNA reads as follows: TGTGCCAGCAGCCGCTTGGCCCTCCAAGAGACCCAGTACTTC. Translation gives CASSRLALQETQYF.